The following is a T cell receptor (beta chain) sequence with its context. With a far larger clone one base away, a read error is the likely cause. This library used roughly 430 ng RNA and molecular barcoded adaptors spanning alpha/delta and beta/gamma chains. TCRdb itself ran the reads through MiXCR, one entry per CDR3 protein. The sample consists of about 45,000 distinct CDR3 sequences, about 20% of them appearing once. This sample was taken from a study of read filtering for tumor transcriptome and immune sequencing. In the study overall: Transcriptome libraries were built from DNase-treated RNA.

Bone marrow was sampled from every patient at the time of active disease. Germline V lookup: CDR1 SGHAT, CDR2 FQNNGV. V lost 5 bases and J 4 bases, leaving 12 bases between the germline ends. The CDR3 has 14 residues. This sequence was found in a donor older than 35 with multiple myeloma. The sample comprised a population of CD138-negative cells sorted from bone marrow. This chain joins TRBV11-2 and TRBJ2-1; D uncertain. This CDR3 is CASSLFTRYNEQFF. The DNA of the CDR3 is TGTGCCAGCAGCCTTTTTACCCGGTACAATGAGCAGTTCTTC.